The next 28 T cell receptor beta chains were all read from a single sample in a study of shared clonotypes between healthy human individuals. Using immunoSEQ multiplex PCR, the repertoire was profiled, and TCRdb retains in-frame clones only, with some absent. The sample carries about 990,000 clones, 75% to 80% recorded once. Source material: memory CD4+ T cells from PBMCs. Sample subset: CD45RA-negative fraction. The source is a man between 18 and 29 years old in good health. Some clones in this sample may be carry-over from other donors' samples.

A few counts support this clone. The chain joins TRBV5-6 to TRBJ1-6; D is undetermined. Germline-derived CDR1 and CDR2 are SGHDT and YYEEEE. Trimming left V 1 base short and J 5 bases short, with 13 bases between. The CDR3 covers 16 residues. The CDR3 coding sequence is TGTGCCAGCAGCTTGCTCAGTCCAGAGAATAATTCACCCCTCCACTTT. This codes for CASSLLSPENNSPLHF.

The chain recombines TRBV7-3 with TRBJ2-1; D may be TRBD2 (5 bases). The CDR3 has 15 residues. The V end lost 1 base, the J end lost 5 bases, and 12 bases lay between the germline ends. Germline assignment: CDR1 SGHTA and CDR2 FQGTGA. In nucleotides, the CDR3 is TGTGCCAGCAGCTTAATGAGGGCCGGGGACAATGAGCAGTTCTTC. This codes for CASSLMRAGDNEQFF.

This rearrangement joins TRBV7-2 to TRBJ1-2; D remains ambiguous. The CDR3 has 15 amino acids. V lost 5 bases, J lost 2 bases, and 15 bases lay in between. Germline-derived CDR1 and CDR2 are SGHTA and FQGNSA. CDR3 sequence (DNA): TGTGCCAGCAGCCAATCAGGACTTCTCAACTATGGCTACACCTTC. It encodes CASSQSGLLNYGYTF.

A note on this clone: Additional DNA sequences in this sample encode the identical CDR3. This rearrangement joins TRBV6-1 to TRBJ2-7; possible D gene TRBD1, 6 bases. CDR3 size: 13 residues. Trimming left V 7 bases short and J 4 bases short, with 14 bases between. Germline-derived CDR1 and CDR2 are MNHNS and SASEGT. CDR3 in DNA: TGTGCCAGCACTCCTGGGGGCTCGTACGAGCAGTACTTC. It encodes CASTPGGSYEQYF.

The chain joins TRBV28 to TRBJ2-4, with 8 positions matching TRBD2. This CDR3 spans 16 amino acids. V shed 7 bases, J shed 0 bases, and the junction held 8 bases outside the gene matches. Germline CDR1 is MDHEN and CDR2 is SYDVKM. CDR3 protein: CASTGGGSVAKNIQYF. The CDR3 region has the DNA TGTGCCAGCACCGGGGGGGGGAGTGTAGCCAAAAACATTCAGTACTTC.

Only a few counts were recorded for this clone. The same CDR3 also results from other DNA sequences found in this sample. V is TRBV29-1 and J is TRBJ1-5; D unclear. CDR1 is SQVTM and CDR2 is ANQGSEA in the germline V gene. Trimming removed 7 bases from V and 0 bases from J, with 7 bases in between. CDR3 length: 12 amino acids. The CDR3 DNA follows: TGCAGCGCAGGAGATAGCAATCAGCCCCAGCATTTT. Translated, it gives CSAGDSNQPQHF. Using reference TRBV29-1 and TRBJ1-5 for the parts outside the CDR3, the full variable domain is SAVISQKPSRDICQRGTSLTIQCQVDSQVTMMFWYRQQPGQSLTLIATANQGSEATYESGFVIDKFPISRPNLTFSTLTVSNMSPEDSSIYLCSAGDSNQPQHFGDGTRLSIL.

The chain joins TRBV19 to TRBJ2-3, with 8 positions matching TRBD1. Trimming cost V 7 bases and J 4 bases; bases outside gene matches: 4. The CDR3 loop spans 13 amino acids. CDR1 is LNHDA and CDR2 is SQIVND in the germline V gene (reference sequence). The CDR3 region has the DNA TGTGCCAGTATTTCGGACAGGGCAGATACGCAGTATTTT. It is translated as CASISDRADTQYF. Together with reference TRBV19 and TRBJ2-3, the CDR3 gives the full variable domain: DGGITQSPKYLFRKEGQNVTLSCEQNLNHDAMYWYRQDPGQGLRLIYYSQIVNDFQKGDIAEGYSVSREKKESFPLTVTSAQKNPTAFYLCASISDRADTQYFGPGTRLTVL.

This rearrangement joins TRBV28 to TRBJ2-7; D is unclear. Germline V CDR1 and CDR2: MDHEN, SYDVKM. The CDR3 sequence is 15 residues long. The V gene lost 6 bases and the J gene lost 0 bases, with 15 bases spanning the gap. The CDR3 loop reads CASRKDGLRSYEQYF. DNA for the CDR3: TGTGCCAGCAGGAAGGACGGCCTCCGCTCCTACGAGCAGTACTTC.

The rearrangement joins TRBV7-2 to TRBJ2-7; 8 positions agree with TRBD1. This CDR3 has 14 residues. V lost 5 bases to trimming and J lost 3 bases; unmatched junction nucleotides: 6. CDR1 and CDR2 from the germline V gene are SGHTA and FQGNSA. Here the CDR3 reads CASSLGQGYYEQYF. The CDR3 bases are TGTGCCAGCAGCCTTGGACAGGGATACTACGAGCAGTACTTC. Complete variable domain (other parts from reference TRBV7-2 and TRBJ2-7): GAGVSQSPSNKVTEKGKDVELRCDPISGHTALYWYRQSLGQGLEFLIYFQGNSAPDKSGLPSDRFSAERTGGSVSTLTIQRTQQEDSAVYLCASSLGQGYYEQYFGPGTRLTVT.

The chain has TRBV5-4 and TRBJ2-7, with D perhaps assigned TRBD1 or TRBD2 (7 bases each). The germline CDR1 and CDR2 sequences are SGHNT and YYREEE (reference sequence). The CDR3 has 15 residues. V lost 0 bases to trimming and J lost 5 bases, with 15 bases between them. The CDR3 here is CASSLVSGGEDEQYF. In DNA form, the CDR3 reads TGTGCCAGCAGCTTGGTTTCAGGGGGGGAGGACGAGCAGTACTTC.

This clone turned up a few times. This sequence joins TRBV19 and TRBJ1-1; D gene uncertain. CDR3 length: 15 residues. Germline CDR1 reads LNHDA; CDR2 reads SQIVND (reference sequence). V lost 3 bases and J 2 bases, leaving 13 bases between the germline ends. In DNA form, the CDR3 reads TGTGCCAGTAGTATCGAAGGCCAGCCTAACACTGAAGCTTTCTTT. Encoded protein: CASSIEGQPNTEAFF.

The CDR3 sequence: CASRARRTSGYYNEQFF. The CDR3 bases are TGTGCCAGCAGGGCACGCAGGACTAGCGGGTACTACAATGAGCAGTTCTTC. The gene calls are TRBV11-2 and TRBJ2-1, with 11 bases matching TRBD2. This CDR3 comprises 17 residues. Germline V gene data show CDR1 as SGHAT and CDR2 as FQNNGV. Trimming removed 6 bases from V and 3 bases from J; junction bases left unmatched: 10.

V and J are TRBV7-8 and TRBJ2-1; TRBD1 matches 7 bases. V was clipped by 4 bases and J by 4 bases; unmatched bases: 10. This CDR3 spans 16 amino acids. Germline assignment: CDR1 SGHVS and CDR2 FQNEAQ. The DNA of the CDR3 is TGTGCCAGCAGCTCCTTAAACCGGGACAGTTACAATGAGCAGTTCTTC. Encoded protein: CASSSLNRDSYNEQFF.

The CDR3 DNA reads TGTGCCAGCAGCGGCACCGGGACAGGGGAAGAGACCCAGTACTTC. It is translated as CASSGTGTGEETQYF. The gene calls are TRBV5-5 and TRBJ2-5, with TRBD1 identical over 10 bases. The CDR3 extends over 15 amino acids. Germline CDR1 reads SGHKS; CDR2 reads YYEKEE (reference sequence). With 4 bases clipped from V and 3 bases from J, the junction kept 6 bases outside the gene matches.

The chain uses TRBV6-1 and TRBJ1-5; 10 bases are a match to TRBD1. This CDR3 is 15 amino acids long. J gave up 5 bases and V 6 bases, and 7 bases lay outside the gene matches. The V gene's germline CDR1 is MNHNS and CDR2 SASEGT. The CDR3 DNA sequence: TGTGCCAGCAGGTGGGACAGGGGAAGGGATCAGCCCCAGCATTTT. Translating gives CASRWDRGRDQPQHF.

This clone was picked up one time. The V gene is TRBV18, the J gene TRBJ2-2; tentatively, D is TRBD2 (5 bases). Germline CDR1 is KGHSH and CDR2 is LQKENI. The CDR3 loop spans 22 amino acids. Trimming took off 2 bases at V and 5 bases at J, with 33 bases between the two ends. This chain's CDR3 is CASSPGPSLTPNGKSWTGELFF. The DNA for the CDR3 is TGTGCCAGCTCACCAGGGCCGAGCCTGACGCCCAACGGGAAAAGTTGGACCGGGGAGCTGTTTTTT.

The table lists this clone with a few counts. This sequence may be a read error, since a much larger clone differs from it by one base. The CDR3 nucleotides are TGCGCCAGCAGCCAACTAGGACTGAACACTGAAGCTTTCTTT. Protein sequence: CASSQLGLNTEAFF. The genes are TRBV4-1 and TRBJ1-1; no firm D call. This CDR3 spans 14 amino acids. From germline, CDR1 is MGHRA and CDR2 YSYEKL. Trimming cost V 2 bases and J 0 bases, with 7 bases left between them.

The chain links TRBV10-3 to TRBJ2-1, with a weak D call TRBD2 (6 bases). The CDR3 consists of 15 residues. The germline CDR1 and CDR2 sequences are ENHRY and SYGVKD. The germline V and J ends were trimmed by 4 bases and 9 bases, with 19 bases remaining between them. CDR3 sequence: CAISVGGAGWGEQFF. The CDR3 bases are TGTGCCATCAGTGTAGGAGGGGCCGGATGGGGTGAGCAGTTCTTC.

This clone was observed at least ten times. The V call is TRBV28, the J call TRBJ1-5; D remains ambiguous. This CDR3 has 15 amino acids. Looked up from germline, CDR1 is MDHEN and CDR2 is SYDVKM. The V end was cut by 2 bases, the J end by 5 bases, with 13 bases between. The CDR3 loop is CASSLTIRKDQPQHF. In DNA, the CDR3 is TGTGCCAGCAGTTTAACGATCCGAAAGGATCAGCCCCAGCATTTT.

This clone was counted many times. The V call is TRBV28, the J call TRBJ2-1; 8 nucleotides align to TRBD1. The CDR3 covers 14 residues. In germline, CDR1 is MDHEN, CDR2 SYDVKM. Losses at the gene ends were 6 bases for V and 3 bases for J; bases not matched to a gene: 4. The CDR3 protein is CASSGQGLYNEQFF. Here the CDR3 DNA reads TGTGCCAGCAGCGGACAGGGTCTCTACAATGAGCAGTTCTTC.

DNA for the CDR3: TGTGCCAGCAGTGCCGCCCGCGGACAGTTCTTC. This encodes CASSAARGQFF. The chain is built from TRBV6-1 and TRBJ2-1; D uncertain. V was cut by 4 bases and J by 13 bases, with 11 bases left in between. Germline CDR1 and CDR2: MNHNS and SASEGT. The CDR3 contains 11 residues.

This clone was counted once. The rearrangement uses TRBV5-1 and TRBJ1-1; no firm D call. This CDR3 comprises 13 residues. Trimming pared 4 bases from V and 1 base from J, leaving 8 bases between. Germline V gene lookup returns CDR1 SGHRS and CDR2 YFSETQ. CDR3 region: CASSPVQNTEAFF. The CDR3 coding sequence is TGCGCCAGCAGCCCGGTTCAGAACACTGAAGCTTTCTTT.

This clone is a singleton in its sample. The chain employs TRBV5-1 and TRBJ1-2, with 8 positions matching TRBD1. V lost 2 bases to trimming and J lost 3 bases; unmatched junction nucleotides: 3. This CDR3 is 14 amino acids long. Per germline, CDR1 SGHRS and CDR2 YFSETQ. This CDR3 is CASSLSGGDYGYTF. As DNA, the CDR3 is TGCGCCAGCAGCTTATCAGGGGGCGACTATGGCTACACCTTC. Full variable domain (rest looked up from reference TRBV5-1 and TRBJ1-2): KAGVTQTPRYLIKTRGQQVTLSCSPISGHRSVSWYQQTPGQGLQFLFEYFSETQRNKGNFPGRFSGRQFSNSRSEMNVSTLELGDSALYLCASSLSGGDYGYTFGSGTRLTVV.

This chain uses TRBV11-2 with TRBJ1-1; D remains unclear. Germline values: CDR1 SGHAT, CDR2 FQNNGV. The V gene lost 2 bases and the J gene lost 8 bases, with 15 bases spanning the gap. The CDR3 runs to 14 residues. The CDR3 nucleotides are TGTGCCAGCAGCTTACCCAGTGGGGTGAAAGAAGCTTTCTTT. It translates to CASSLPSGVKEAFF.

V is TRBV6-5 and J is TRBJ2-1, with a tentative D call TRBD1 (5 bases). Germline V gene sequence: CDR1 MNHEY, CDR2 SVGAGI. V lost 8 bases and J lost 0, with 14 bases in between. The CDR3 is made up of 15 amino acids. CDR3 residues: CASPVGLSSYNEQFF. The CDR3, as DNA: TGTGCCAGCCCTGTGGGGCTAAGCTCCTACAATGAGCAGTTCTTC.

The chain combines TRBV9 with TRBJ1-3; TRBD1 is a possible D gene (5 bases). CDR3 length: 15 amino acids. V lost 6 bases, J lost 0 bases, and 13 bases lay in between. CDR1 is SGDLS and CDR2 is YYNGEE in the germline V gene. The CDR3 bases are TGTGCCAGCAACTCAGGGAAGAGCTCTGGAAACACCATATATTTT. It specifies CASNSGKSSGNTIYF.

This clone appeared a few times. The V and J genes are TRBV6-1 and TRBJ1-1, with D possibly TRBD1 on 5 matching bases. CDR3 size: 16 residues. Germline CDR1 is MNHNS and CDR2 is SASEGT. Trimming cost V 2 bases and J 4 bases, with 17 bases left between them. The CDR3 DNA reads as TGTGCCAGCAGTGAACTTGGACGGCTAGGGGCCACTGAAGCTTTCTTT. Translated: CASSELGRLGATEAFF.

The rearrangement links TRBV11-1 to TRBJ2-2; perhaps D is TRBD1 or TRBD2 (7 bases each). The germline V gene has CDR1 SGHAT and CDR2 FQDESV (reference sequence). Trimming shortened V by 5 bases and J by 3 bases, and 16 bases separated the two germline ends. This CDR3 contains 16 residues. In nucleotides, the CDR3 is TGTGCCAGCAGCCCCAGGGGGGGCCTTGACACCGGGGAGCTGTTTTTT. Its protein product is CASSPRGGLDTGELFF.